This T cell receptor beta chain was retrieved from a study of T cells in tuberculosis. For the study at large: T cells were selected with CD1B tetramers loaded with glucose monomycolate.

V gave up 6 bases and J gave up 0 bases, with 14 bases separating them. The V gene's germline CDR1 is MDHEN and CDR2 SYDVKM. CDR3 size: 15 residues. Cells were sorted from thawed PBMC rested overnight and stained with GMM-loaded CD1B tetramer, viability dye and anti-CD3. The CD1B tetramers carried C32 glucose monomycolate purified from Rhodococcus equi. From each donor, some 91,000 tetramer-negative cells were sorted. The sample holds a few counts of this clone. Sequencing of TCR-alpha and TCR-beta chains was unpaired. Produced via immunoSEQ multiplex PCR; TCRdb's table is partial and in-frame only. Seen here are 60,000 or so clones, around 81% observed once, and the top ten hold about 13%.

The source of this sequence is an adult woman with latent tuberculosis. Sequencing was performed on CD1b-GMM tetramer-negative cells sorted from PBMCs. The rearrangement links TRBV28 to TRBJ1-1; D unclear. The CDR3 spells CASSPRGEMNTEAFF. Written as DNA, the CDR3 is TGTGCCAGCAGCCCGCGAGGTGAAATGAACACTGAAGCTTTCTTT.